Listed below are T cell receptor beta chains from one sample, sequenced in a study of T cells in Graves' hyperthyroidism and ophthalmopathy. TCRdb reprocessed the multiplex PCR reads with MiXCR, giving one entry per CDR3 protein. The sample includes about 500,000 distinct CDR3 sequences, 40% to 55% of them seen just once. The source material was peripheral blood or thyroid tissue (not recorded which). These receptors came from an adult woman with Graves' disease, either hyperthyroidism or ophthalmopathy (not recorded which). Both conserved end residues are part of each CDR3. The D gene is left open where the match is weak. Clone size is not always given. Where it is, it says once, few, many or a class for expanded clones.

>few|NA|TRBJ1-2|TRBV28
TGTGCCAGCAACCCCTCCGGCAGGTCTAATGGCTACACCTTC
CASNPSGRSNGYTF
>NA|NA|TRBJ2-7|TRBV5-1
TGCGCCAGCAGCTTGACGGGCCTCAGCTACGAGCAGTACTTC
CASSLTGLSYEQYF
>NA|TRBD1|TRBJ1-1|TRBV29-1
TGCAGCGTTGAGGAGGGGGCTAGCACTGAAGCTTTCTTT
CSVEEGASTEAFF
>NA|TRBD2|TRBJ2-7|TRBV20-1
TGCAGTGCCACCCGCGGGAGCTCCTACGAGCAGTACTTC
CSATRGSSYEQYF
>NA|TRBD2|TRBJ2-5|TRBV7-7
TGTGCTAGCAGCGGCGGACTAGCGCAAGAGACCCAGTACTTC
CASSGGLAQETQYF
>once|TRBD1|TRBJ1-6|TRBV25-1
TGTGCCAGCAGTGACCCCGGGACAGGGTCCGATTCACCCCTCCACTTT
CASSDPGTGSDSPLHF
>many|NA|TRBJ2-7|TRBV7-8
TGTGCCAGCAGCTTAGGATTTATAGGGCAGTTCGGGCAGTACTTC
CASSLGFIGQFGQYF
>NA|TRBD2|TRBJ2-7|TRBV20-1
TGCAGCGCCTCCCGACTAGCGGAACCCTACGAGCAGTACTTC
CSASRLAEPYEQYF
>NA|NA|TRBJ1-5|TRBV5-6
TGTGCCAGCAGCGCCGACAGGACAAATCAGCCCCAGCATTTT
CASSADRTNQPQHF
>NA|NA|TRBJ1-2|TRBV20-1
TGCAGTGCTAGAAGTCTAGCGGGAGGGGACGATGGCTACACCTTC
CSARSLAGGDDGYTF
>many|NA|TRBJ1-1|TRBV4-1
TGCGCCAGCAGCCAAGTCGTCGCTGTAGGGACTGAAGCTTTCTTT
CASSQVVAVGTEAFF
>NA|NA|TRBJ1-5|TRBV19
TGTGCCAGTAGCACCCCGTGGGGGAGTCATCAGCCCCAGCATTTT
CASSTPWGSHQPQHF
>few|NA|TRBJ2-7|TRBV7-2
TGTGCCAGCAGCTTAGGAAGAACAGGGCCATCCTACGAGCAGTACTTC
CASSLGRTGPSYEQYF
>NA|NA|TRBJ1-2|TRBV20-1
TGCAGTGCTGTCAGGGGTAAGGGAAACACCTTC
CSAVRGKGNTF
>many|TRBD2|TRBJ2-5|TRBV20-1
TGCAGTGCCCAGGGGCCTAGCGGGAGCGGAGAGACCCAGTACTTC
CSAQGPSGSGETQYF
>many|NA|TRBJ1-2|TRBV11-2
TGTGCCAGCAGCTCCCGACCTACACACCAACGGGCTTATGGCTACACCTTC
CASSSRPTHQRAYGYTF
>many|NA|TRBJ1-3|TRBV11-2
TGTGCCAGCAGCTTACTGGACTTGGGCTCTGGAAACACCATATATTTT
CASSLLDLGSGNTIYF
>NA|TRBD1|TRBJ2-7|TRBV10-3
TGTGCCTCGACCGGGACAGGAGAGCAGTACTTC
CASTGTGEQYF
>few|NA|TRBJ1-1|TRBV20-1
TGCAGTGCTAGAGATGCCTCGGGTGAAGCTTTCTTT
CSARDASGEAFF
>few|TRBD1|TRBJ2-6|TRBV7-9
TGTGCCAGCAGCTTTCAGGGGGCAGTCTGGGCCAACGTCCTGACTTTC
CASSFQGAVWANVLTF
>NA|NA|TRBJ2-7|TRBV2
TGTGCCAGCATTCCCAGACTCCGGGGCGAGCAGTACTTC
CASIPRLRGEQYF
>once|TRBD1|TRBJ1-2|TRBV2
TGTGCCAGCATTGACAGGGCGTCCGGTGGCTACACCTTC
CASIDRASGGYTF
>once|NA|TRBJ2-7|TRBV11-2
TGTGCCAGCAGCCTCCGCCTCCGACTAGGGGTTACCTACGAGCAGTACTTC
CASSLRLRLGVTYEQYF
>NA|TRBD1|TRBJ1-1|TRBV6-5
TGTGCCAGCAGGGCCAGGGGGATCTTTAAAGCTTTCTTT
CASRARGIFKAFF
>many|TRBD1|TRBJ2-6|TRBV5-1
TGCGCCAGCAGCGAGATGACAGGGGGGGCTGGGGCCAACGTCCTGACTTTC
CASSEMTGGAGANVLTF
>once|NA|TRBJ2-6|TRBV6-5
TGTGCCAGCAGTTACTCGCGAGGGGCCAACGTCCTGACTTTC
CASSYSRGANVLTF
>NA|TRBD1|TRBJ2-7|TRBV2
TGTGCCAGCAGTGCTGCCGGGACAGGGGGGTTTGAGCAGTACTTC
CASSAAGTGGFEQYF
>NA|TRBD2|TRBJ2-5|TRBV3-1
TGTGCCAGCAAAAGAGCGGGATATCAAGAGACCCAGTACTTC
CASKRAGYQETQYF
>many|TRBD2|TRBJ2-5|TRBV5-1
TGCGCCAGCAGCACTAGCGGGAGGGCCGAAGAGACCCAGTACTTC
CASSTSGRAEETQYF